This TCR beta chain was documented in a study of T cells expressing NK-cell markers. About the study: Underlying the TCR beta repertoires were sorted CD3+CD56+NKG2C+, CD3+CD56+NKG2C- and CD3+CD56-NKG2C+ T cells. Regarding the study as a whole: Leadership of the CD3+CD56-NKG2C+ fraction also belonged to these clonotypes in a few donors. Whether expanded NKG2C+ T cell clones were HCMV-specific remained unclear. Among CD8+ T cells from about 6 donors, dominant NKG2C+ clonotypes accounted for about 1.0-7.0%.

With regard to this clonotype: Its antigen is still unknown.

TCRdb reanalyzed the 5' RACE reads, giving one entry per CDR3 protein sequence and no DNA. The sample table includes 550,000 to 600,000 distinct CDR3 sequences. The CDR3 is made up of 17 amino acids. Germline V gene data show CDR1 as SGHDN and CDR2 as FVKESK. This receptor was taken from a man younger than 30 in good health. This rearrangement joins TRBV14 to TRBJ2-2; the D call from TCRdb, TRBD2, cannot be confirmed without DNA. Sequenced: blood T cells: a sorted CD56 or NKG2C T cell subset, CD4+ or CD8+ T cells, or bulk PBMC T cells (not recorded which). The CDR3 sequence is CASSQERTWADTGELFF.